This T cell receptor beta chain was captured by sequencing in a study of beta chain features in type 1 diabetes. CD4+ naive, central memory, regulatory and stem cell-like memory subsets were isolated by sorting on CD45RO/CCR7/CD25/CD127/CD95/CD27. Germline V lookup: CDR1 SGHRS, CDR2 YFSETQ. V dropped 2 bases and J dropped 2 bases, with 10 bases sitting between them. This CDR3 is built from 15 residues. Study-level points and caveats: Moderate but significant shortening of TCRB CDR3s was recorded in all four CD4+ subsets from Type 1 diabetes patients. The study found that naive, central memory and Treg TCRB repertoires appeared more similar in patients than in healthy donors.

Expressed TCRB transcripts were sequenced after all isolated RNA was converted to cDNA. Naive, central memory and regulatory T cell samples yielded roughly 3.5 million reads on average. Some clones are missing from TCRdb's copy, which holds only in-frame ones; the method was immunoSEQ multiplex PCR. The sample holds more than 550,000 clones, 11% to 15% seen once. Note on this clone: Its target is unknown.

The sequence derives from a young man with type 1 diabetes. The chain links TRBV5-1 to TRBJ2-2; D remains unclear. Sequenced sample: naive CD4+ T cells from blood. The CDR3 loop reads CASSLAADNTGELFF. The CDR3 coding sequence is TGCGCCAGCAGCTTAGCTGCTGACAACACCGGGGAGCTGTTTTTT.